The 30 T cell receptor beta chains in this list originate from one sample, sequenced in a study of T cell responses to AZD1222 COVID-19 vaccine. The method was immunoSEQ multiplex PCR; TCRdb's version includes in-frame clones alone and lacks a portion of them. The sample includes over 45,000 clones, about 90% of them seen just once. This specimen was peripheral blood, taken on day 0 of AZD1222 vaccination. These receptors came from an adult in good health.

V is TRBV7-3 and J is TRBJ2-7; 10 nucleotides match TRBD2. The CDR3 is 16 amino acids. From germline, CDR1 is SGHTA and CDR2 FQGTGA. After removal of 6 bases from V and 4 bases from J, the junction contained 12 bases not matched to a gene. The CDR3 coding sequence is TGTGCCAGCAGTTTAGCGGGAGGAACCGATACTTACGAGCAGTACTTC. It is translated as CASSLAGGTDTYEQYF.

This clone appeared once. CDR3 bases: TGTGCCAGCAGTTTATACCCAGGAGCCGTCAACTATGGCTACACCTTC. Amino acid sequence: CASSLYPGAVNYGYTF. The V and J genes are TRBV27 and TRBJ1-2; D not certain. This CDR3 comprises 16 residues. The germline V and J ends were trimmed by 1 base and 2 bases, with 14 bases remaining between them. Germline values: CDR1 MNHEY, CDR2 SMNVEV (reference sequence).

This rearrangement joins TRBV5-6 to TRBJ2-7; 7 nucleotides match TRBD2. The V gene's germline CDR1 is SGHDT and CDR2 YYEEEE. V shed 0 bases, J shed 7 bases, and the junction held 7 bases outside the gene matches. The CDR3 has 14 residues. The CDR3 sequence is CASSLGGGSREQYF. In DNA form, the CDR3 reads TGTGCCAGCAGCTTGGGCGGCGGGAGTCGGGAGCAGTACTTC.

This chain links TRBV9 with TRBJ2-5; D is undetermined. Germline-derived CDR1 and CDR2 are SGDLS and YYNGEE. The ends were cut back, 0 bases at V and 4 bases at J, with 4 bases in the middle. This CDR3 contains 12 residues. CDR3 in DNA: TGTGCCAGCAGCGTAGGCGGAGAGACCCAGTACTTC. Protein: CASSVGGETQYF.

V is TRBV19 and J is TRBJ1-6; 7 positions match TRBD1. The CDR3 is 15 residues long. CDR1 LNHDA and CDR2 SQIVND come from the germline V gene (reference sequence). After removal of 4 bases from V and 14 bases from J, the junction contained 14 bases not matched to a gene. CDR3 in DNA: TGTGCCAGTAGTAATGAGGGGGACAGTCATTCGGCCCTCCACTTT. Translating gives CASSNEGDSHSALHF.

There are a few counts of this clone. V is TRBV6-5 and J is TRBJ2-3; 8 nucleotides line up with TRBD1. The J segment lost 3 bases and the V segment lost 8 bases, leaving 10 bases of the junction unmatched. CDR1 and CDR2 from the germline V gene are MNHEY and SVGAGI. The CDR3 runs 15 residues. CDR3 sequence reads: CASQTGQGATDTQYF. The CDR3 DNA reads TGTGCCAGCCAAACCGGACAGGGAGCTACAGATACGCAGTATTTT.

This clone ranks as large. The rearrangement joins TRBV4-3 to TRBJ2-7; 9 positions agree with TRBD1. The CDR3 consists of 15 residues. With V trimmed by 4 bases and J by 3 bases, 7 bases remained unmatched. Germline V lookup: CDR1 LGHNA, CDR2 YSLEER. CDR3 amino acids: CASSLGTGLNYEQYF. The CDR3 DNA reads as TGCGCCAGCAGCCTCGGGACAGGGCTGAACTACGAGCAGTACTTC.

The chain is built from TRBV4-3 and TRBJ2-7; D remains ambiguous. Germline-derived CDR1 and CDR2 are LGHNA and YSLEER. This CDR3 is 14 amino acids long. Deletions cut 1 base from V and 1 base from J, with 8 bases between. The DNA of the CDR3 is TGCGCCAGCAGCCAAGGTCCCACTTCCTACGAGCAGTACTTC. It encodes CASSQGPTSYEQYF.

The chain couples TRBV7-2 to TRBJ2-3; 8 positions match TRBD2. J lost 3 bases, V lost 1 base, and 3 bases had no gene match. The CDR3 runs 15 residues. CDR1 is SGHTA and CDR2 is FQGNSA in the germline V gene. The CDR3 is CASSLVGLETDTQYF. The CDR3 DNA sequence: TGTGCCAGCAGCTTAGTGGGACTAGAGACAGATACGCAGTATTTT.

The chain carries TRBV30 and TRBJ2-2; 7 bases agree with TRBD1. Germline CDR1 is GTSNPN and CDR2 is SVGIG (reference sequence). This CDR3 region has 14 residues. After removal of 4 bases from V and 2 bases from J, the junction contained 4 bases not matched to a gene. The CDR3 is CAWKRQGNTGELFF. The CDR3 DNA is TGTGCCTGGAAAAGACAGGGCAACACCGGGGAGCTGTTTTTT.

CDR3 amino acids: CASSLEDMAGEQYF. The CDR3 coding sequence is TGCGCCAGCAGCTTGGAGGACATGGCAGGCGAGCAGTACTTC. V and J are TRBV5-1 and TRBJ2-7; D may be TRBD1 (5 bases). The germline gives CDR1 SGHRS, CDR2 YFSETQ. This CDR3 has 14 residues. V dropped 0 bases and J dropped 6 bases, with 13 bases sitting between them.

This clone was found a few times. This chain connects TRBV6-5 to TRBJ1-3; tentative D call: TRBD1 (5 bases). The V and J ends lost 4 bases and 2 bases respectively, with 12 bases between them. Germline V gene data show CDR1 as MNHEY and CDR2 as SVGAGI. The length of the CDR3 is 15 residues. The DNA for the CDR3 is TGTGCCAGCAGTTTAACAGGAGTAACTGGAAACACCATATATTTT. Translating gives CASSLTGVTGNTIYF.

Concerning this clone: Mismatch with germline at one junction end may stem from a read error. The J gene is TRBJ2-1, the V gene TRBV7-9; TRBD1 aligns across 7 bases. Germline values: CDR1 SEHNR, CDR2 FQNEAQ (reference sequence). The CDR3 has 14 amino acids. In DNA, the CDR3 is TGTGCCAGCAGTTTAGGGGGCTTTCTCAATGAGCAGTTCTTC. Its protein is CASSLGGFLNEQFF. The whole variable domain, filled in from reference TRBV7-9 and TRBJ2-1, reads DTGVSQNPRHKITKRGQNVTFRCDPISEHNRLYWYRQTLGQGPEFLTYFQNEAQLEKSRLLSDRFSAERPKGSFSTLEIQRTEQGDSAMYLCASSLGGFLNEQFFGPGTRLTVL.

The rearrangement joins TRBV2 to TRBJ1-5; D unresolved. The CDR3 is made up of 15 amino acids. Trimming stripped 4 bases from V and 1 base from J, with 11 bases between. Per germline, CDR1 SNHLY and CDR2 FYNNEI. CDR3: CASSVTQVSNQPQHF. The CDR3 DNA follows: TGTGCCAGCAGTGTAACCCAAGTCAGCAATCAGCCCCAGCATTTT.

The rearrangement links TRBV4-3 to TRBJ2-1; D not certain. This CDR3 has 15 amino acids. The V gene lost 0 bases and the J gene lost 5 bases, with 11 bases spanning the gap. Germline values: CDR1 LGHNA, CDR2 YSLEER. CDR3 coding DNA: TGCGCCAGCAGCCAAGACGAAGGACCGCACAATGAGCAGTTCTTC. Its translation is CASSQDEGPHNEQFF.

In the case of this clone: Different DNA sequences within this sample yield the same CDR3. The chain links TRBV19 to TRBJ1-5; D remains ambiguous. The CDR3 runs to 12 residues. Germline-derived CDR1 and CDR2 are LNHDA and SQIVND (reference sequence). Trimming cost V 4 bases and J 0 bases, with 1 base left between them. The CDR3: CASSNSNQPQHF. CDR3 nucleotide sequence: TGTGCCAGTAGTAATAGCAATCAGCCCCAGCATTTT.

The count of this clone is one. The chain is built from TRBV20-1 and TRBJ1-2; a weak D match, TRBD1 (5 bases). CDR1 DFQATT and CDR2 SNEGSKA come from the germline V gene (reference sequence). V gave up 3 bases and J gave up 8 bases, with 16 bases separating them. CDR3 length equals 13 residues. The CDR3 DNA sequence: TGCAGTGCTAGTCTTGGGACCGATTACGGCTACACCTTC. Its protein product is CSASLGTDYGYTF.

This chain joins TRBV10-1 and TRBJ1-2; tentatively, D is TRBD1 (5 bases). Germline assignment: CDR1 WNHNN and CDR2 SYGVQD (reference sequence). This CDR3 has 14 residues. With 7 bases removed from V and 4 bases from J, the gap between germline ends came to 16 bases. The CDR3 DNA sequence: TGCGCCAGCATCCGGGGGGGGTTCACCTATGGCTACACCTTC. Residues: CASIRGGFTYGYTF.

CDR3 region: CASRYGTLSGNTEAFF. The CDR3 DNA is TGTGCCAGCAGGTACGGGACACTTTCGGGGAACACTGAAGCTTTCTTT. V and J are TRBV21-1 and TRBJ1-1; the D call TRBD1 from the table was never checked on the DNA. TRBV21-1 represents a pseudogene. The CDR3 length is 16 residues.

V gene TRBV6-5 combines with J gene TRBJ2-6; D is unclear. V lost 7 bases and J 4 bases, leaving 8 bases between the germline ends. This CDR3 contains 13 residues. CDR1 is MNHEY, CDR2 SVGAGI, per germline. For the CDR3, the DNA is TGTGCCAGCAAAACTCCCGGGGCCAACGTCCTGACTTTC. This sequence encodes CASKTPGANVLTF.

V is TRBV7-2 and J is TRBJ2-3; a possible D gene is TRBD1 (6 bases). This CDR3 region has 14 residues. Germline V gene lookup returns CDR1 SGHTA and CDR2 FQGNSA. The CDR3 region is CVSMGATGTDTQYF. For the CDR3, the DNA is TGTGTCAGTATGGGGGCCACTGGCACAGATACGCAGTATTTT.

The chain carries TRBV4-2 and TRBJ2-7; TRBD2 agrees at 7 bases. The length of the CDR3 is 16 residues. J lost 0 bases, V lost 0 bases, and 5 bases had no gene match. Looked up from germline, CDR1 is LGHNA and CDR2 is YNFKEQ. In nucleotides, the CDR3 is TGTGCCAGCAGCCAAGATCTAGCGGAGAGCTCCTACGAGCAGTACTTC. Its protein product is CASSQDLAESSYEQYF.

The chain joins TRBV19 to TRBJ2-5; 9 bases line up with TRBD1. The CDR3 covers 16 residues. V gave up 1 base and J gave up 5 bases; unmatched junction bases: 8. CDR1 LNHDA and CDR2 SQIVND come from the germline V gene (reference sequence). The chain's CDR3 is CASSIGDRAIRETQYF. CDR3 DNA sequence: TGTGCCAGTAGTATAGGGGACAGGGCCATCCGGGAGACCCAGTACTTC.

The chain links TRBV11-2 to TRBJ1-1, with D tentatively TRBD1 (6 bases). V lost 3 bases, J lost 1 base, and 12 bases lay in between. The CDR3 runs 15 residues. Per germline, CDR1 SGHAT and CDR2 FQNNGV. CDR3 loop: CASSFPGASNTEAFF. The DNA of the CDR3 is TGTGCCAGCAGCTTCCCGGGGGCGTCGAACACTGAAGCTTTCTTT. Supplemented by reference TRBV11-2 and TRBJ1-1, the full variable domain reads EAGVAQSPRYKIIEKRQSVAFWCNPISGHATLYWYQQILGQGPKLLIQFQNNGVVDDSQLPKDRFSAERLKGVDSTLKIQPAKLEDSAVYLCASSFPGASNTEAFFGQGTRLTVV.

This chain connects TRBV10-3 to TRBJ2-5; D is unclear. Trimming pared 10 bases from V and 2 bases from J, leaving 14 bases between. From germline, CDR1 is ENHRY and CDR2 SYGVKD. The CDR3 has 13 amino acids. The CDR3 sequence is CATKARAQETQYF. The CDR3 DNA reads as TGTGCCACGAAGGCGAGAGCGCAAGAGACCCAGTACTTC.

This clone was picked up a small number of times. The rearrangement links TRBV4-1 to TRBJ2-7; 7 bases match TRBD1. Looked up from germline, CDR1 is MGHRA and CDR2 is YSYEKL. J lost 0 bases, V lost 10 bases, and 9 bases had no gene match. This CDR3 region has 14 residues. The CDR3: CATSTGVSSYEQYF. The CDR3 DNA follows: TGCGCCACTAGTACAGGGGTGAGCTCCTACGAGCAGTACTTC.

The DNA for the CDR3 is TGTGCCAGCAGGTATGCCCGCCGGAGTGGCGAGCAGTTCTTC. Translating it yields CASRYARRSGEQFF. This sequence joins TRBV6-5 and TRBJ2-1, with no clear D. Trimming pared 6 bases from V and 10 bases from J, leaving 19 bases between. The CDR3 is 14 amino acids. Germline V gene lookup returns CDR1 MNHEY and CDR2 SVGAGI.

The CDR3 protein is CASSWTSYYEQYF. The CDR3 DNA sequence: TGTGCCAGCAGTTGGACTAGTTACTACGAGCAGTACTTC. V gene TRBV6-5 combines with J gene TRBJ2-7, with 7 bases fitting TRBD2. The CDR3 runs to 13 residues. The ends lost 4 bases at V and 3 bases at J; junction bases unmatched: 3. Germline V CDR1 and CDR2: MNHEY, SVGAGI.

The chain has TRBV20-1 and TRBJ2-1; 7 bases agree with TRBD2. Germline-derived CDR1 and CDR2 are DFQATT and SNEGSKA (reference sequence). Germline trimming cut 3 bases from V and 2 bases from J; bases unmatched to any gene: 10. This CDR3 has 16 amino acids. The CDR3 coding sequence is TGCAGTGCTAGTCCCTTTAGCGGGCCCACCTACAATGAGCAGTTCTTC. This encodes CSASPFSGPTYNEQFF.

About this clone itself: Other DNA sequences in this specimen translate into the identical CDR3. The chain recombines TRBV20-1 with TRBJ2-7; weak D call: TRBD1 (5 bases). Germline V lookup: CDR1 DFQATT, CDR2 SNEGSKA (reference sequence). The ends were cut back, 6 bases at V and 1 base at J, with 7 bases in the middle. This CDR3 region has 11 residues. The CDR3 spells CSARGSYEQYF. In DNA form, the CDR3 reads TGCAGTGCAAGGGGATCCTACGAGCAGTACTTC.